The rows below give T cell receptor beta chains drawn from one sample of a study of early T cells in non-severe SARS-CoV-2 infection. TCRdb itself ran the 5' RACE reads through MiXCR, one entry per CDR3 protein. The sample lists just over 60,000 distinct CDR3 sequences; about 9.3% were seen once. Sequences were obtained from whole blood. The receptor set was obtained from an adult who was a healthcare worker with PCR-confirmed SARS-CoV-2 infection or an uninfected control (not recorded which). Both conserved end residues are part of each CDR3.

V	J	CDR3
TRBV2	TRBJ2-5	CASSFAGWGLQETQYF
TRBV10-3	TRBJ1-4	CAIGKGRFEKLFF
TRBV4-1	TRBJ1-5	CASSQGQGGNQPQHF
TRBV9	TRBJ1-2	CASRHTSDDYGYTF
TRBV7-6	TRBJ1-3	CASSVRASTGGNTIYF
TRBV14	TRBJ1-2	CASSQELRGMDGYTF
TRBV2	TRBJ1-3	CASSEDRGQMGNTIYF
TRBV2	TRBJ1-5	CASSPATGMGNQPQHF
TRBV6-6	TRBJ2-1	CASSDRGRVSNEQFF
TRBV11-2	TRBJ1-5	CASSPSPTQPQHF
TRBV18	TRBJ2-1	CASSPPYVSGDSYNERQFF
TRBV5-8	TRBJ2-5	CASSSQPGLLQETQYF
TRBV10-2	TRBJ1-1	CASKDTEAFF
TRBV20-1	TRBJ2-1	CSAPGRGADSSYNEQFF
TRBV5-1	TRBJ1-6	CASSLGAGRNNSPLHF
TRBV2	TRBJ2-7	CASSEAVSYEQYF
TRBV2	TRBJ1-1	CASRQGATEAFF
TRBV24-1	TRBJ2-1	CATSDRDTNNEQFF
TRBV20-1	TRBJ1-1	CSAKLGHATSVAFF
TRBV7-8	TRBJ2-3	CASSLVLGGMTDTQYF
TRBV20-1	TRBJ2-5	CSARQAKKETQYF
TRBV20-1	TRBJ2-5	CSAIRGGQFGETQYF